One T cell receptor (beta chain) is described in this entry. The data were taken from a study of blood T cell repertoires in COVID-19. Study context: Spain, Italy and the United States supplied samples that represented acute and convalescent COVID-19. T cells, B-cell-depleted T cells, or PBMCs supplied cDNA or gDNA.

V was pared by 5 bases and J by 0 bases, with 20 bases between. The CDR3 extends over 18 amino acids. Looked up from germline, CDR1 is MGHRA and CDR2 is YSYEKL. As processed by the authors: Amplification of reference gene primers provided the estimated nucleated cell counts. Clones were sequenced by immunoSEQ multiplex PCR, and TCRdb holds only the in-frame ones, with some missing. For V, J and clone size, that table is used; D and trimming come from the DNA. The repertoire holds about 400,000 clones, with around 88% as singletons. While infection was still active, Seattle patients were enrolled and then followed longitudinally.

The receptor was derived from a woman aged 55-70 years with COVID-19, enrolled during active disease. J is TRBJ2-1 and V is TRBV4-1, with D maybe TRBD1 (6 bases). Sequenced sample: peripheral blood. The CDR3 loop reads CASSTRLNLGGSYNEQFF. The DNA for the CDR3 is TGCGCCAGCAGCACAAGGCTAAACTTAGGGGGCTCCTACAATGAGCAGTTCTTC.